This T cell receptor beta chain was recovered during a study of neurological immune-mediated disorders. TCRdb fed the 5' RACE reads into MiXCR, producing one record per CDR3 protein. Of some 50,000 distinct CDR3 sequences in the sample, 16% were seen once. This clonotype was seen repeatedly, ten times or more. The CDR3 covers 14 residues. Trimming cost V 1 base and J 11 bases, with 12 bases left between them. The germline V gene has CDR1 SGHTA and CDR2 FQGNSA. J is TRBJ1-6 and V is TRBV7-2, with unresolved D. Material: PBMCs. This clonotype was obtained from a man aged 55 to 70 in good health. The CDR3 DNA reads TGTGCCAGCAGCTTAGTCCCCGAGGGCGCACCCCTCCACTTT. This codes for CASSLVPEGAPLHF.